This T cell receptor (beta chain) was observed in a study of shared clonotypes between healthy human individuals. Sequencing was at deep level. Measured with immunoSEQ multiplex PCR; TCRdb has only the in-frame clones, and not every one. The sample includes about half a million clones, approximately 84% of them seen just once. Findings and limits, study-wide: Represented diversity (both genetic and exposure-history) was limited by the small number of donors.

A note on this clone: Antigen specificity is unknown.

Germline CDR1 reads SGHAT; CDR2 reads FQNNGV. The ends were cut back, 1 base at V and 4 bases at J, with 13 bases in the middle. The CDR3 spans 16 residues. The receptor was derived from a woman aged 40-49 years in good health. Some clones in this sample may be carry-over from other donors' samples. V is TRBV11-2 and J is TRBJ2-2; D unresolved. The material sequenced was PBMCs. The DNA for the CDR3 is TGTGCCAGCAGCTTAGCTCGGCAGAGATCCACCGGGGAGCTGTTTTTT. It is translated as CASSLARQRSTGELFF.